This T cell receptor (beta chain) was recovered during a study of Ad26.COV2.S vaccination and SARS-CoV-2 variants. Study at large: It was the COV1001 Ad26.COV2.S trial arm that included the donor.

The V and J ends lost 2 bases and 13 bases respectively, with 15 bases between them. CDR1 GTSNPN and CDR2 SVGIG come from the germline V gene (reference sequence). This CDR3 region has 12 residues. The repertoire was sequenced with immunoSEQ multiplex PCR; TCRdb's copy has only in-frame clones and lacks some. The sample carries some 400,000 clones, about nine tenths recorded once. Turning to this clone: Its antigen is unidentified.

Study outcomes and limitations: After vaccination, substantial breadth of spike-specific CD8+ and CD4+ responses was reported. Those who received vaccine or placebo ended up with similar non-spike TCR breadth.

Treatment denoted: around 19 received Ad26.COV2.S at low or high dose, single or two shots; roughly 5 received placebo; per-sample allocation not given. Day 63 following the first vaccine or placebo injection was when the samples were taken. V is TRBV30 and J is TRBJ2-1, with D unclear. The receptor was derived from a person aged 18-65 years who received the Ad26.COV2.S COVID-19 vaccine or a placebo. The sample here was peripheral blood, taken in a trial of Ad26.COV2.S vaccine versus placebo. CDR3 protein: CAWSLQSFLQFF. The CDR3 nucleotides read TGTGCCTGGAGTCTTCAAAGTTTCCTACAGTTCTTC.